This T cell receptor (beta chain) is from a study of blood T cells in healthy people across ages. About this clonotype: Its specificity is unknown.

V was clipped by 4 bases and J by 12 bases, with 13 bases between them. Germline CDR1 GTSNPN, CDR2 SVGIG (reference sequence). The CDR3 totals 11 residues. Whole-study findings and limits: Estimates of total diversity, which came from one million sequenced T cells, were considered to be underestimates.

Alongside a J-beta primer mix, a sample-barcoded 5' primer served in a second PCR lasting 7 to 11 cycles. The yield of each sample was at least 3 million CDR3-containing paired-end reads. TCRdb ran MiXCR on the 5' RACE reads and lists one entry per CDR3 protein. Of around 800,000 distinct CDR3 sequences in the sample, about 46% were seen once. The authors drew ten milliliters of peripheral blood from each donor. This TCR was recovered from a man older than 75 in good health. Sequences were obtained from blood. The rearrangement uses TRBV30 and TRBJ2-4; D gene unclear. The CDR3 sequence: CAWTKNTAQYF. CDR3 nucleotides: TGTGCCTGGACCAAGAATACGGCTCAGTACTTC.